The 10 T cell receptor beta chains presented below share a single source sample, sequenced in a study of T cell repertoires in cytomegalovirus infection. TCRdb re-analysed the reads in MiXCR, keeping a single row per CDR3 protein. The profile covers 200,000 or so distinct CDR3 sequences, with roughly 19% appearing a single time and less than 3.5% taken by the ten largest. Sequencing was done on a sample of PBMCs. The receptors originated from a human donor in good health (CMV status not recorded). Some clones in this sample may be carry-over from other donors' samples.

This clonotype was seen repeatedly, ten times or more. This sequence joins TRBV7-2 and TRBJ1-5, with a possible D match to TRBD1 (6 bases). The ends were cut back, 3 bases at V and 2 bases at J, with 11 bases in the middle. Germline values: CDR1 SGHTA, CDR2 FQGNSA. This CDR3 has 15 residues. CDR3 in amino acids: CASSLWGAGNQPQHF. DNA of the CDR3: TGTGCCAGCAGCTTGTGGGGGGCCGGCAATCAGCCCCAGCATTTT. Drawing the rest from reference TRBV7-2 and TRBJ1-5, the complete variable domain is GAGVSQSPSNKVTEKGKDVELRCDPISGHTALYWYRQSLGQGLEFLIYFQGNSAPDKSGLPSDRFSAERTGGSVSTLTIQRTQQEDSAVYLCASSLWGAGNQPQHFGDGTRLSIL.

Worth noting for this clonotype: A junction end diverges from the germline sequence, so it may reflect a read error. V and J are TRBV28 and TRBJ2-3; D may be TRBD1 or TRBD2 (5 bases each). This CDR3 is built from 15 residues. Germline-derived CDR1 and CDR2 are MDHEN and SYDVKM. CDR3 coding DNA: TGTACCAGCAGTCCCGGGACGGGAAGCACAGATACGCAGTATTTT. Protein product: CTSSPGTGSTDTQYF.

Note on this clonotype: This may arise from a read error, as a much more abundant clone is one base away. The chain carries TRBV7-2 and TRBJ1-1, with 7 nucleotides matching TRBD1. The CDR3 loop spans 14 amino acids. Germline loops: CDR1 SGHTA, CDR2 FQGNSA. CDR3 sequence reads: CASCLDRLPGEAFF. CDR3 DNA sequence: TGTGCCAGCTGCTTGGACAGGCTCCCCGGTGAAGCTTTCTTT.

This rearrangement joins TRBV5-6 to TRBJ2-1; D is unclear. The V gene lost 0 bases and the J gene lost 0 bases, with 13 bases spanning the gap. Germline CDR1 and CDR2: SGHDT and YYEEEE. This CDR3 has 17 amino acids. The CDR3 spells CASSLGRSQSSYNEQFF. The CDR3 bases are TGTGCCAGCAGCTTGGGACGGTCGCAGAGCTCCTACAATGAGCAGTTCTTC.

This clonotype has ten or more counts. The chain carries TRBV19 and TRBJ1-5; tentative D call: TRBD1 (6 bases). There are 16 residues in the CDR3. V was pared by 3 bases and J by 2 bases, with 14 bases between. Germline CDR1 and CDR2: LNHDA and SQIVND (reference sequence). CDR3 DNA sequence: TGTGCCAGTAGTATCGTCGACCCAGGGGGCAATCAGCCCCAGCATTTT. Translated, it gives CASSIVDPGGNQPQHF.

V usage is TRBV5-4 and J usage is TRBJ2-7; 8 bases map to TRBD1. The CDR3 runs to 12 residues. CDR1 and CDR2 (germline): SGHNT, YYREEE (reference sequence). Trimming took 10 bases from V and 5 from J; bases not matched to a gene: 8. For the CDR3, the DNA is TGTGCCTTCGGACAGGGAGAGGACGAGCAGTACTTC. Its translation: CAFGQGEDEQYF.

This clonotype showed up many times. V is TRBV24-1 and J is TRBJ1-2; 8 nucleotides align to TRBD1. J lost 6 bases, V lost 4 bases, and 12 bases had no gene match. CDR1 is KGHDR and CDR2 is SFDVKD in the germline V gene. The CDR3 covers 16 residues. As DNA, the CDR3 is TGTGCCACCAGTGAGGGGGGACAGGCGGAATTAAATGGCTACACCTTC. Translation gives CATSEGGQAELNGYTF.

The table lists this clonotype with a count of one. This sequence joins TRBV7-6 and TRBJ1-2; D is possibly TRBD1 (5 bases). Germline V gives CDR1 SGHVS, CDR2 FNYEAQ. The CDR3 extends over 13 amino acids. V was shortened by 5 bases and J by 2 bases, with 9 bases between the two germline ends. CDR3 loop: CASSVKGNYGYTF. CDR3 DNA sequence: TGTGCCAGCAGCGTCAAGGGGAACTATGGCTACACCTTC.

The chain couples TRBV15 to TRBJ2-5; D perhaps matches TRBD1 (5 bases). Trimming cost V 6 bases and J 0 bases, with 8 bases left between them. This CDR3 has 13 residues. Germline V lookup: CDR1 LNHNV, CDR2 YYDKDF (reference sequence). The CDR3 nucleotides are TGTGCCACCAGAGGGGCAGACCAAGAGACCCAGTACTTC. Protein product: CATRGADQETQYF.

Here the CDR3 reads CSVVDRGNGYTF. The CDR3, as DNA: TGCAGCGTTGTGGACAGGGGAAATGGCTACACCTTC. J is TRBJ1-2 and V is TRBV29-1; TRBD1 matches 9 bases. Germline V gives CDR1 SQVTM, CDR2 ANQGSEA. Trimming removed 4 bases from V and 6 bases from J; junction bases left unmatched: 3. The CDR3 contains 12 residues.